The entry below describes one T cell receptor (beta chain). Its antigen remains unidentified. An end of the junction differs from the germline gene, which may be a read error. The sample originates from a study of response to subunit inactivated influenza vaccine. Study findings and constraints: The study's authors posited that every seasonal influenza vaccination enlists few new T cells.

MiXCR, run by TCRdb on the RT-PCR reads, gives a single entry per CDR3 protein. The sample has more than 450,000 distinct CDR3 sequences; roughly 12% are singletons. From germline, CDR1 is SGHVS and CDR2 FQNEAQ. There are 14 residues in the CDR3. The V gene is TRBV7-8, the J gene TRBJ2-3; perhaps TRBD2 as D (6 bases). Sequenced material: PBMCs from blood, taken on the day of vaccination. The origin of this receptor is a man in his fifties who received an inactivated influenza vaccine. The CDR3 protein is CASGFMDYTDTQYF. The DNA of the CDR3 is TGTGCCAGCGGCTTTATGGACTACACAGATACGCAGTATTTT.